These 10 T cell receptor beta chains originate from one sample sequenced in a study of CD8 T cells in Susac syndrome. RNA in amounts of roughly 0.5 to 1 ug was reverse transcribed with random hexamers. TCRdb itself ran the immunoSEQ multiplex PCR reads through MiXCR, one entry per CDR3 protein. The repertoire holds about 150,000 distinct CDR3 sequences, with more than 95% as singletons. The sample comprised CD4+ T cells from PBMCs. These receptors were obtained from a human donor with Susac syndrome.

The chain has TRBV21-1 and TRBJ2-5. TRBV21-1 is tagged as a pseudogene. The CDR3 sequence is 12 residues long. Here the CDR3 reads CASTPLGETQYF. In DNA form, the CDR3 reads TGTGCCAGCACCCCACTGGGGGAGACCCAGTACTTC.

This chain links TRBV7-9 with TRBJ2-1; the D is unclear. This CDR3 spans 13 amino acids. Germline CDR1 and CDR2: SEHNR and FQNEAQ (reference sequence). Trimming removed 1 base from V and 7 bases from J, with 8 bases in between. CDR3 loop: CASSLGNVNEQFF. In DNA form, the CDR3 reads TGTGCCAGCAGCTTAGGGAACGTTAATGAGCAGTTCTTC. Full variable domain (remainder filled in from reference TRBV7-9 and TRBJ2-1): DTGVSQNPRHKITKRGQNVTFRCDPISEHNRLYWYRQTLGQGPEFLTYFQNEAQLEKSRLLSDRFSAERPKGSFSTLEIQRTEQGDSAMYLCASSLGNVNEQFFGPGTRLTVL.

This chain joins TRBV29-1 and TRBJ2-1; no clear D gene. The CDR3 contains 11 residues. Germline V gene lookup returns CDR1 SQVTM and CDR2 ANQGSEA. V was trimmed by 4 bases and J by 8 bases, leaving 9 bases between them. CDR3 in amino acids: CSVASVDEQFF. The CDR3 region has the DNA TGCAGCGTTGCGTCGGTGGATGAGCAGTTCTTC.

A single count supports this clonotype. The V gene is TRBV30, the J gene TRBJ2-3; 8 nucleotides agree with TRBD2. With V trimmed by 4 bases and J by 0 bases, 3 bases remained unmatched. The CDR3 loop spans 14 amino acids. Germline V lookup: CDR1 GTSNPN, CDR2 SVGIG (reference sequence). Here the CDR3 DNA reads TGTGCCTGGAATGTAGCGGGGAGCACAGATACGCAGTATTTT. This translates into CAWNVAGSTDTQYF.

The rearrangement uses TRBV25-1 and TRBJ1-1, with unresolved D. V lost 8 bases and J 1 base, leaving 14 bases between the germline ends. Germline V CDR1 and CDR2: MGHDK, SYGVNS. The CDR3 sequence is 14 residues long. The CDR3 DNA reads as TGTGCCAGCCGGGGAGCGGGTCAGAACACTGAAGCTTTCTTT. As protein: CASRGAGQNTEAFF.

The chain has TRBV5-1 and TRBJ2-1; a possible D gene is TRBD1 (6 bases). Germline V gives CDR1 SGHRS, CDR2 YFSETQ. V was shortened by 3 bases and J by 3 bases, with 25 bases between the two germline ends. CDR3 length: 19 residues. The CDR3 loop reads CASSSIRDISGDNYNEQFF. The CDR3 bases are TGCGCCAGCAGCTCAATCCGGGACATTTCCGGAGATAACTACAATGAGCAGTTCTTC.

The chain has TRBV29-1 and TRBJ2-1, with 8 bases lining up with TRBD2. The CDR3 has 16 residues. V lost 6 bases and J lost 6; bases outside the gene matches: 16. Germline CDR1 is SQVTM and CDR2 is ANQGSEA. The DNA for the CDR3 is TGCAGCGTCGTCATAATGAATCGAGCGGGAGCCAATGAGCAGTTCTTC. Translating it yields CSVVIMNRAGANEQFF.

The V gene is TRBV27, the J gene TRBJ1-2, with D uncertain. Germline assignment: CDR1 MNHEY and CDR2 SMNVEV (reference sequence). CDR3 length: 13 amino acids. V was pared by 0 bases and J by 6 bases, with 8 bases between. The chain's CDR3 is CASSLSGQNGYTF. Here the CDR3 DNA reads TGTGCCAGCAGTTTATCGGGTCAGAATGGCTACACCTTC.

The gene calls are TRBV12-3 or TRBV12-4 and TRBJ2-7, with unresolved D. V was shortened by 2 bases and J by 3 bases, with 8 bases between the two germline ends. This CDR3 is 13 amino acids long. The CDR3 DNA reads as TGTGCCAGCAGTTTAAGGGCTCTCTACGAGCAGTACTTC. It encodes CASSLRALYEQYF.

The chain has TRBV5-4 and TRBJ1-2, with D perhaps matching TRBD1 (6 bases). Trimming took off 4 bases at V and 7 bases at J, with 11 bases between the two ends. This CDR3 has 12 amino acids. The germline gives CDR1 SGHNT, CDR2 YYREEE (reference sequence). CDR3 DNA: TGTGCCAGCAGCCCACAGGGAGCTGGCTACACCTTC. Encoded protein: CASSPQGAGYTF.